This record covers a single T cell receptor (beta chain). What it recognizes is unknown. Clones were read by immunoSEQ multiplex PCR, and TCRdb kept only the in-frame ones, dropping some. The sample consists of some 2,500,000 clones, over 85% of them appearing once. V shed 5 bases and J 2 bases; nucleotides not matched to a gene: 2. CDR3 length equals 14 residues. The germline V gene encodes CDR1 SGHTA and CDR2 FQGNSA. The data were taken from a study of shared clonotypes between healthy human individuals. General study findings and limits: Among donors, clonotype sharing was expected to be affected by sequencing depth. Donors were few, which limited the genetic and exposure-history diversity represented.

What was sequenced was naive CD4+ T cells from PBMCs. The subset is: CD45RA+ positively selected. The sequence was obtained from a man younger than 35 in good health. Some clones in this sample may be carry-over from other donors' samples. The chain couples TRBV7-2 to TRBJ2-5; 10 nucleotides agree with TRBD2. The CDR3: CASSLTSGQETQYF. For the CDR3, the DNA is TGTGCCAGCAGCCTGACTAGCGGGCAAGAGACCCAGTACTTC.